This T cell receptor (beta chain) was documented in a study of response to subunit inactivated influenza vaccine (dated by TCRdb to 2016 to 2019). In terms of the full investigation: Deep quantitative profiling of the T cell receptor repertoire was used in the study to follow responses to a trivalent subunit inactivated influenza vaccine. Paper-wide results and their limitations: According to the authors, only a limited number of new T cells may be recruited by each seasonal influenza vaccination.

Taken from cysteine to phenylalanine, the CDR3 has 14 residues. Just CDR3 DNA is preserved here, 42 bases in frame from base 1. Trimming takes 4 bases from V and 5 bases from J, and the germline ends sit 14 bases apart. CDR1 and CDR2 are drawn from the germline V gene: SNHLY, FYNNEI. Points on this clonotype: Its cognate antigen has yet to be identified. The input lacks base qualities; no much larger clone sits a single base away.

The library came from RT-PCR. Sequenced on an Illumina HiSeq 2500. TCRdb cleaned the public reads at Q25 with fastp, built clones with MiXCR and kept in-frame beta chains. Records with the same CDR3 protein are collapsed into one entry carrying the most frequent genes and DNA. The sample table holds more than 550,000 distinct CDR3 sequences, of which around 11% were seen once. The leading ten clones occupy roughly a tenth of the sample. This receptor was identified in a man aged 50 to 59 who received an inactivated influenza vaccine. Donor details come from another sample of the same person, matched by shared clones. The chain joins TRBV2 to TRBJ2-5; the D segment may tentatively be TRBD1 or TRBD2, each giving 5 matched bases. The input for sequencing was PBMCs from blood, taken on the day of vaccination. The CDR3 has the sequence CASSGGPAGETQYF. The DNA is TGTGCCAGCAGTGGGGGACCCGCGGGTGAGACCCAGTACTTC.